What follows are 24 T cell receptor beta chains derived from one specimen sequenced in a study of patients and donors after allogeneic stem cell transplantation. A single record per CDR3 protein comes from TCRdb applying MiXCR to the RT-PCR reads. The table includes about 960,000 distinct CDR3 sequences, approximately 18% detected once. Material for sequencing was blood, either unsorted or a sorted T cell fraction (not recorded which). These TCRs come from a human donor who was either an allogeneic HSCT recipient or a stem cell or donor lymphocyte infusion donor (not recorded which). It is not recorded whose cells these are; they may come from a transplant donor.

This clonotype was seen ten or more times. Relative to the germline gene, one junction end is altered; a read error may explain this. V usage is TRBV7-3 and J usage is TRBJ1-1; 10 bases line up with TRBD1. CDR1 SGHTA and CDR2 FQGTGA come from the germline V gene. The CDR3 has 14 residues. Written as DNA, the CDR3 is TGCGCCAGCAGCTTGACAGGGGGCGTCACTGAAGCTTTCTTT. Translating it yields CASSLTGGVTEAFF. Variable domain in full (rest from reference TRBV7-3 and TRBJ1-1): GAGVSQTPSNKVTEKGKYVELRCDPISGHTALYWYRQSLGQGPEFLIYFQGTGAADDSGLPNDRFFAVRPEGSVSTLKIQRTERGDSAVYLCASSLTGGVTEAFFGQGTRLTVV.

This clonotype was seen a handful of times. V gene TRBV11-1 combines with J gene TRBJ1-3, with a tentative D call TRBD1 (6 bases). The V end lost 2 bases, the J end lost 0 bases, and 17 bases lay between the germline ends. The germline CDR1 and CDR2 sequences are SGHAT and FQDESV (reference sequence). The CDR3 loop spans 18 amino acids. CDR3 residues: CASSLRPGQLNSGNTIYF. The CDR3 DNA is TGTGCCAGCAGCTTAAGACCGGGACAACTTAACTCTGGAAACACCATATATTTT.

V is TRBV18 and J is TRBJ1-1; 10 positions match TRBD1. V shed 4 bases, J shed 4 bases, and the junction held 3 bases outside the gene matches. Germline loops: CDR1 KGHSH, CDR2 LQKENI. CDR3 length: 14 amino acids. Here the CDR3 DNA reads TGTGCCAGCTCACACTGGGACAGGGGCACTGAAGCTTTCTTT. It is translated as CASSHWDRGTEAFF.

This clonotype has a count of ten or more. The genes are TRBV10-3 and TRBJ2-3; TRBD2 matches 12 bases. Looked up from germline, CDR1 is ENHRY and CDR2 is SYGVKD. The CDR3 is 16 amino acids. The junction had 4 bases not matched to a gene; V was cut back by 6 bases and J by 0 bases. The CDR3 is CAISRLAGASTDTQYF. The CDR3 nucleotides read TGTGCCATCAGCAGACTAGCGGGGGCAAGCACAGATACGCAGTATTTT.

The CDR3 sequence is CSAPESPYNEQFF. The CDR3 coding sequence is TGCAGTGCTCCTGAGTCCCCGTACAATGAGCAGTTCTTC. The chain has TRBV20-1 and TRBJ2-1, with unresolved D. V was cut by 5 bases and J by 4 bases, with 12 bases left in between. Germline V gives CDR1 DFQATT, CDR2 SNEGSKA (reference sequence). The CDR3 runs to 13 residues.

The chain recombines TRBV6-2 or TRBV6-3 with TRBJ1-1, with a tentative D call TRBD1 (5 bases). CDR1 is MNHEY, CDR2 SVGEGT, per germline. The CDR3 extends over 13 amino acids. V shed 1 base and J shed 6 bases, with 9 bases lying between them. The CDR3 DNA sequence: TGTGCCAGCAGTTACTTCCAGGGCTCTGAAGCTTTCTTT. It translates to CASSYFQGSEAFF.

The chain is built from TRBV12-3 or TRBV12-4 and TRBJ2-7; TRBD1 matches 9 bases. This CDR3 has 16 amino acids. V lost 4 bases and J lost 3; bases outside the gene matches: 10. The CDR3 sequence is CASSSNDRGFLYEQYF. CDR3 sequence (DNA): TGTGCCAGCAGTTCGAACGACAGGGGGTTTCTCTACGAGCAGTACTTC.

CDR3 coding DNA: TGTGCCAGCAGCGCCGGACTAGCGGCGGACAATGAGCAGTTCTTC. Translating gives CASSAGLAADNEQFF. This chain joins TRBV9 and TRBJ2-1, with 10 bases aligning to TRBD2. With V trimmed by 3 bases and J by 5 bases, 5 bases remained unmatched. Germline CDR1 SGDLS, CDR2 YYNGEE. The length of the CDR3 is 15 residues.

This clonotype showed up many times. The V gene is TRBV12-3 or TRBV12-4, the J gene TRBJ1-2, with D unclear. Trimming shortened V by 3 bases and J by 0 bases, and 14 bases separated the two germline ends. CDR3 length: 16 residues. The CDR3 bases are TGTGCCAGCAGTTTTAAAGGAGTCTCCGCTAACTATGGCTACACCTTC. Its translation is CASSFKGVSANYGYTF.

There are many counts of this clonotype. CDR3 nucleotides: TGTGCCAGCATGGCGGGAGGGGTTGGTGAAGCTTTCTTT. It encodes CASMAGGVGEAFF. V is TRBV12-3 or TRBV12-4 and J is TRBJ1-1, with a weak D call TRBD1 (5 bases). Trimming took off 7 bases at V and 7 bases at J, with 16 bases between the two ends. CDR3 length: 13 residues.

This clonotype has just a few counts. V is TRBV5-1 and J is TRBJ2-1; TRBD2 agrees at 13 bases. Germline V lookup: CDR1 SGHRS, CDR2 YFSETQ. J gave up 9 bases and V 4 bases, and 7 bases lay outside the gene matches. This CDR3 region has 15 residues. In DNA form, the CDR3 reads TGCGCCAGCAGCCCGGGACTAGCGGGGTTCAGTGAGCAGTTCTTC. It codes for CASSPGLAGFSEQFF.

There are many counts of this clonotype. This chain joins TRBV12-3 or TRBV12-4 and TRBJ1-5; TRBD1 might be the D (6 bases). The CDR3 runs to 15 residues. Between the trimmed V and J ends, which lost 5 bases and 7 bases, there was a span of 18 bases. The CDR3 is CASSGRAFGGQPQHF. In DNA, the CDR3 is TGTGCCAGCAGTGGCAGGGCATTCGGGGGCCAGCCCCAGCATTTT.

The V and J genes are TRBV5-1 and TRBJ2-1; 8 bases align to TRBD2. Losses at the gene ends were 3 bases for V and 9 bases for J; bases not matched to a gene: 14. Germline CDR1 reads SGHRS; CDR2 reads YFSETQ. This CDR3 spans 16 amino acids. CDR3 sequence (DNA): TGCGCCAGCAGCTCAAAGCGGGGGAGCTATGATGGTGAGCAGTTCTTC. It translates to CASSSKRGSYDGEQFF.

This clonotype was counted between two and nine times. Written as DNA, the CDR3 is TGTGCCAGCACCCCGGGCCTCACCTACGAGCAGTACTTC. Encoded protein: CASTPGLTYEQYF. This chain joins TRBV6-1 and TRBJ2-7, with D unclear. The CDR3 consists of 13 residues. Germline values: CDR1 MNHNS, CDR2 SASEGT. The V end lost 7 bases, the J end lost 2 bases, and 12 bases lay between the germline ends.

This sequence joins TRBV4-2 and TRBJ1-3; 7 nucleotides agree with TRBD1. Trimming took 0 bases from V and 0 from J; bases not matched to a gene: 2. Germline V gives CDR1 LGHNA, CDR2 YNFKEQ. This CDR3 comprises 16 residues. The CDR3 here is CASSQETGVSGNTIYF. CDR3 nucleotide sequence: TGTGCCAGCAGCCAAGAAACAGGGGTCTCTGGAAACACCATATATTTT.

This clonotype was seen more than once but under ten times. The V gene is TRBV3-1, the J gene TRBJ1-2; no clear D. CDR1 and CDR2 from the germline V gene are LGHDT and YNNKEL (reference sequence). CDR3 size: 11 residues. Trimming removed 2 bases at V and 6 bases at J, with 4 bases between. CDR3 nucleotide sequence: TGTGCCAGCAGCCAAAGTCATGGCTACACCTTC. This sequence encodes CASSQSHGYTF.

The chain has TRBV4-2 and TRBJ2-2; 9 bases are a match to TRBD2. J lost 0 bases, V lost 0 bases, and 5 bases had no gene match. Germline CDR1 reads LGHNA; CDR2 reads YNFKEQ. This CDR3 is built from 18 residues. The chain's CDR3 is CASSQDPLAGTNTGELFF. The CDR3 DNA reads TGTGCCAGCAGCCAAGACCCCCTAGCGGGGACGAACACCGGGGAGCTGTTTTTT.

Ten or more counts support this clonotype. V is TRBV12-3 or TRBV12-4 and J is TRBJ1-2; D not certain. V lost 6 bases and J 7 bases, leaving 9 bases between the germline ends. The CDR3 extends over 11 amino acids. This CDR3 is CASSRGGGYTF. Written as DNA, the CDR3 is TGTGCCAGCAGCCGGGGTGGTGGCTACACCTTC.

This clonotype was counted many times. This rearrangement joins TRBV12-3 or TRBV12-4 to TRBJ2-7, with D perhaps TRBD1 (5 bases). The germline V and J ends were trimmed by 6 bases and 9 bases, with 15 bases remaining between them. The CDR3 runs 12 residues. Here the CDR3 DNA reads TGTGCCAGCAGCGATAGGGGCCATCTGCAGTACTTC. Translated, it gives CASSDRGHLQYF.

This clonotype was recorded a few times. The chain carries TRBV6-2 or TRBV6-3 and TRBJ1-4; TRBD1 matches at 10 bases. Germline values: CDR1 MNHEY, CDR2 SVGEGT. Trimming at V came to 7 bases and at J to 8 bases, leaving 4 bases not matched to a gene. The CDR3 sequence is 13 residues long. The DNA of the CDR3 is TGTGCCAGCAAGCGGACAGGGGGAGAAAAACTGTTTTTT. This encodes CASKRTGGEKLFF.

This rearrangement joins TRBV6-5 to TRBJ2-1; TRBD2 matches at 14 bases. The CDR3 runs 17 residues. Germline lookup yields CDR1 MNHEY and CDR2 SVGAGI. V was clipped by 2 bases and J by 5 bases; unmatched bases: 5. CDR3 region: CASSYPGLAGGNNEQFF. In nucleotides, the CDR3 is TGTGCCAGCAGTTACCCTGGACTAGCGGGGGGTAACAATGAGCAGTTCTTC.

This chain uses TRBV12-3 or TRBV12-4 with TRBJ1-1; 10 nucleotides align to TRBD1. J lost 6 bases, V lost 6 bases, and 7 bases had no gene match. The CDR3 sequence is 14 residues long. The CDR3 loop reads CASRRQGAGAEAFF. In nucleotides, the CDR3 is TGTGCCAGCAGGAGACAGGGGGCTGGGGCTGAAGCTTTCTTT.

Only a few counts were recorded for this clonotype. The chain carries TRBV5-6 and TRBJ1-2; no definite D call. Germline CDR1 SGHDT, CDR2 YYEEEE. The CDR3 contains 15 residues. V lost 0 bases, J lost 4 bases, and 13 bases lay in between. The CDR3 region has the DNA TGTGCCAGCAGCTTGGCCGGAAAGATCTTCTATGGCTACACCTTC. Protein product: CASSLAGKIFYGYTF. Full variable domain (outside the CDR3, taken from reference TRBV5-6 and TRBJ1-2): DAGVTQSPTHLIKTRGQQVTLRCSPKSGHDTVSWYQQALGQGPQFIFQYYEEEERQRGNFPDRFSGHQFPNYSSELNVNALLLGDSALYLCASSLAGKIFYGYTFGSGTRLTVV.

The chain links TRBV7-2 to TRBJ2-3; TRBD2 agrees at 10 bases. Germline V gene data show CDR1 as SGHTA and CDR2 as FQGNSA. The V gene end was trimmed by 3 bases and the J gene end by 6 bases; junction bases not matched to a gene: 9. The CDR3 length is 16 residues. This CDR3 is CASSFAGTSVSDTQYF. The DNA of the CDR3 is TGTGCCAGCAGCTTTGCCGGGACTAGCGTTTCGGATACGCAGTATTTT.